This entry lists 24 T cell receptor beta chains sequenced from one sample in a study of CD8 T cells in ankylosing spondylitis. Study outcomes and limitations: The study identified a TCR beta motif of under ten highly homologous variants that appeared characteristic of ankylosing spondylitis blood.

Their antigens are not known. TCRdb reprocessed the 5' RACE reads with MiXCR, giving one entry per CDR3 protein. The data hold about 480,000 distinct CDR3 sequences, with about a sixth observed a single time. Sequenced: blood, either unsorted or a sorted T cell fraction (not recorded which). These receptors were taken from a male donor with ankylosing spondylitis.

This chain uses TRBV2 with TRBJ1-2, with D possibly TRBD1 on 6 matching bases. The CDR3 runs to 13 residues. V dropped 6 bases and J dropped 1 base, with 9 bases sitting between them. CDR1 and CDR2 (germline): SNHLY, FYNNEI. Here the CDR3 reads CASRRTVNYGYTF. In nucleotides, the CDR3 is TGTGCCAGCAGACGGACAGTTAACTATGGCTACACCTTC.

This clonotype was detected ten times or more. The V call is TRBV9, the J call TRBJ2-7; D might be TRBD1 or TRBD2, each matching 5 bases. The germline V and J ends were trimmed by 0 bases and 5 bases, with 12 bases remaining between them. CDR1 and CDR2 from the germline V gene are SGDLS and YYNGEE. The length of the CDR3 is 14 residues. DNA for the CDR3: TGTGCCAGCAGCGTAGCAGACAGAGGGCACGAGCAGTACTTC. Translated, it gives CASSVADRGHEQYF.

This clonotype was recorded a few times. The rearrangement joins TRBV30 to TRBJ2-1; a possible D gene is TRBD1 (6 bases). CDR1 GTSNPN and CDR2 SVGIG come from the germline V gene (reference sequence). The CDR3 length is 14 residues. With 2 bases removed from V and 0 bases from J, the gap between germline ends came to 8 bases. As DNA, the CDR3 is TGTGCCTGGAGTAGGGGGATCTCCTACAATGAGCAGTTCTTC. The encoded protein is CAWSRGISYNEQFF. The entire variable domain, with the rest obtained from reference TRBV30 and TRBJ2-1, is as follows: SQTIHQWPATLVQPVGSPLSLECTVEGTSNPNLYWYRQAAGRGLQLLFYSVGIGQISSEVPQNLSASRPQDRQFILSSKKLLLSDSGFYLCAWSRGISYNEQFFGPGTRLTVL.

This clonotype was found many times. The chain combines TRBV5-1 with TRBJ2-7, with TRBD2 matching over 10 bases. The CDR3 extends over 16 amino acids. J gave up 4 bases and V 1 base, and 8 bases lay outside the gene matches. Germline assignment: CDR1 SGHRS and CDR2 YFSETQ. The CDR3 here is CASSLIAGGPGYEQYF. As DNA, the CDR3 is TGCGCCAGCAGCTTGATAGCGGGAGGTCCGGGGTACGAGCAGTACTTC.

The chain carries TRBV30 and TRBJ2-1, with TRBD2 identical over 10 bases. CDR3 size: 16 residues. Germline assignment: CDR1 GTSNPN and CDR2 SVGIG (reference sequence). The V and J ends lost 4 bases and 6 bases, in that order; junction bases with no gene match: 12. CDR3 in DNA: TGTGCCTGGACTAGCGGGAGAGCGAGGACACTCAATGAGCAGTTCTTC. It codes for CAWTSGRARTLNEQFF.

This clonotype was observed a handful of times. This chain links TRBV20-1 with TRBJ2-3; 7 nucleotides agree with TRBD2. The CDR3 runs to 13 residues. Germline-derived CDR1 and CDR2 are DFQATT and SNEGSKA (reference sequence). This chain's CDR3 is CRMGGSQLDTQYF. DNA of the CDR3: TGCAGGATGGGCGGGAGCCAGTTAGATACGCAGTATTTT.

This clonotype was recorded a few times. Here the CDR3 reads CASSSYRGYGYTF. The CDR3 DNA reads TGTGCCAGCAGCTCGTACAGGGGCTATGGCTACACCTTC. The chain uses TRBV7-9 and TRBJ1-2; 7 nucleotides agree with TRBD1. CDR3 size: 13 residues. The V segment lost 4 bases and the J segment 4 bases; nucleotides outside the gene matches: 3. The germline V gene has CDR1 SEHNR and CDR2 FQNEAQ (reference sequence).

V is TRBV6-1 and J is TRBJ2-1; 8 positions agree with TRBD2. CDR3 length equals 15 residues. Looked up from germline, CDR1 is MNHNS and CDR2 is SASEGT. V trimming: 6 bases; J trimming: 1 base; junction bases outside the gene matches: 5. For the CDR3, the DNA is TGTGCCAGCAGCGCCGGGACTAGGTCCTACAATGAGCAGTTCTTC. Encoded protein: CASSAGTRSYNEQFF.

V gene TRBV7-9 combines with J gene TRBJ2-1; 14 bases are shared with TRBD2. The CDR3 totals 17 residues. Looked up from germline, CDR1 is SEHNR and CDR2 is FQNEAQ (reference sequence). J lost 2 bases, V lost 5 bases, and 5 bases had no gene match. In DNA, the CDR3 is TGTGCCAGCAGCCCCGGGACTAGCGGGAGAGCCTACAATGAGCAGTTCTTC. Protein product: CASSPGTSGRAYNEQFF. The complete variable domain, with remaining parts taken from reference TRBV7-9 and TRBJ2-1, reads DTGVSQNPRHKITKRGQNVTFRCDPISEHNRLYWYRQTLGQGPEFLTYFQNEAQLEKSRLLSDRFSAERPKGSFSTLEIQRTEQGDSAMYLCASSPGTSGRAYNEQFFGPGTRLTVL.

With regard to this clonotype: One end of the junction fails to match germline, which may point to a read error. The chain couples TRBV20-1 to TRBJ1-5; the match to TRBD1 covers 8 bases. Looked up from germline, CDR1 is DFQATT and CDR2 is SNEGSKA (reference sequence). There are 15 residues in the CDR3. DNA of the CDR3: TGCAGTGCTAGAGACCCGGGACAGGTAAATCAGGCCCAGCATTTT. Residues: CSARDPGQVNQAQHF.

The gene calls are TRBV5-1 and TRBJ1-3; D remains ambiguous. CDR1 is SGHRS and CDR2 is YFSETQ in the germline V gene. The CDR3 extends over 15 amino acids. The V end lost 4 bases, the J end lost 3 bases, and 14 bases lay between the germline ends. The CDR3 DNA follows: TGCGCCAGCAGCGTCGACCCGGCTGGTGGAAACACCATATATTTT. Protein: CASSVDPAGGNTIYF.

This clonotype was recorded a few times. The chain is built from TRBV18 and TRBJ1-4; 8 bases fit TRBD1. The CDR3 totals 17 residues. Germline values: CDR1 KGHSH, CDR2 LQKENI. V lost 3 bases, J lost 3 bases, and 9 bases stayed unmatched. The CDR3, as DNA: TGTGCCAGCTCACCGGACAGGGCTAGAGTATCTAATGAAAAACTGTTTTTT. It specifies CASSPDRARVSNEKLFF.

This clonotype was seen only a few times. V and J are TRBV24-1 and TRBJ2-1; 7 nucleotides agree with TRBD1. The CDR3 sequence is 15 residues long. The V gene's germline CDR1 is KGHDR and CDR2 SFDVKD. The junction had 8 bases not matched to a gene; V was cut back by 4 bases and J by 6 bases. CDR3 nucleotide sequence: TGTGCCACCAGTGAGCAATACGGGACAGTCAATGAGCAGTTCTTC. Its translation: CATSEQYGTVNEQFF.

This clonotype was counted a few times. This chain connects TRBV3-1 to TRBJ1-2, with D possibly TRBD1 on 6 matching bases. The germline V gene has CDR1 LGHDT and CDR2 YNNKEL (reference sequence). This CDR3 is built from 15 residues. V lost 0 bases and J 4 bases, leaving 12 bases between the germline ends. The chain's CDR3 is CASSQDRGQGYGYTF. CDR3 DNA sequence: TGTGCCAGCAGCCAAGACAGGGGACAAGGCTATGGCTACACCTTC. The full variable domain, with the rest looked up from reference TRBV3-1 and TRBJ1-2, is DTAVSQTPKYLVTQMGNDKSIKCEQNLGHDTMYWYKQDSKKFLKIMFSYNNKELIINETVPNRFSPKSPDKAHLNLHINSLELGDSAVYFCASSQDRGQGYGYTFGSGTRLTVV.

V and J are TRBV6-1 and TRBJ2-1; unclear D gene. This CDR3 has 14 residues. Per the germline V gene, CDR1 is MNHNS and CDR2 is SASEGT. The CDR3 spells CAASGGSSYNEQFF. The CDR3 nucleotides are TGTGCTGCCTCGGGCGGTAGCTCCTACAATGAGCAGTTCTTC.

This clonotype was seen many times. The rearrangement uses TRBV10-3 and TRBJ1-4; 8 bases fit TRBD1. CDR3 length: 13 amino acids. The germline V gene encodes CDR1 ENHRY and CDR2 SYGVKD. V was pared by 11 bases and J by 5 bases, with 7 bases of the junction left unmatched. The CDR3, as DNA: TGTGCCGCCCGGACAGGGCCGAATGAAAAACTGTTTTTT. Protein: CAARTGPNEKLFF.

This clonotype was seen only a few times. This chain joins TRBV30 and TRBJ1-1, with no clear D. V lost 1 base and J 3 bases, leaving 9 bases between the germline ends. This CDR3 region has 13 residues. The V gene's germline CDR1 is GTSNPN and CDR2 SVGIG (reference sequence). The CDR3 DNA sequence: TGTGCCTGGAGTGGGGGTGGCTACACTGAAGCTTTCTTT. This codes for CAWSGGGYTEAFF.

CDR3 residues: CSARDLLAGSLNTGELFF. CDR3 nucleotide sequence: TGCAGTGCTAGAGATCTACTAGCGGGGAGTCTGAACACCGGGGAGCTGTTTTTT. The chain has TRBV20-1 and TRBJ2-2, with 10 bases lining up with TRBD2. The germline gives CDR1 DFQATT, CDR2 SNEGSKA (reference sequence). J gave up 1 base and V 0 bases, and 8 bases lay outside the gene matches. The CDR3 covers 18 residues.

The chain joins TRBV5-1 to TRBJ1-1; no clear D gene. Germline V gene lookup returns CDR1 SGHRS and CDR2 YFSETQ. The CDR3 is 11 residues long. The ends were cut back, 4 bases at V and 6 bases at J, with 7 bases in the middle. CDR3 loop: CASSAGPEAFF. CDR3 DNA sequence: TGCGCCAGCAGCGCCGGGCCTGAAGCTTTCTTT.

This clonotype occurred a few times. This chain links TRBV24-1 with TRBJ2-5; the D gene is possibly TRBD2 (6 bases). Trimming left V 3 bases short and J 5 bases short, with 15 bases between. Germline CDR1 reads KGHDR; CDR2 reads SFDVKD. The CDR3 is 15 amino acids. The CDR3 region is CATSDGTPGQETQYF. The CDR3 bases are TGTGCCACCAGTGATGGGACTCCCGGCCAGGAGACCCAGTACTTC.

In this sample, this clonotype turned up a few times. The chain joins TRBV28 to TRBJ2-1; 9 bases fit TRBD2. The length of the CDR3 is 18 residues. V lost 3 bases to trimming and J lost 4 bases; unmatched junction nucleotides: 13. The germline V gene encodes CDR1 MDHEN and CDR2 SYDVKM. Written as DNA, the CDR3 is TGTGCCAGCAGTTTTTATCGGGCGGGGAGCGGGGGGTACAATGAGCAGTTCTTC. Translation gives CASSFYRAGSGGYNEQFF.

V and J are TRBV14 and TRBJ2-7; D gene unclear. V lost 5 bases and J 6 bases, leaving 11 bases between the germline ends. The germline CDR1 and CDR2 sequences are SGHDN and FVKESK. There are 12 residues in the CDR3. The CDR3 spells CASSVHIGEQYF. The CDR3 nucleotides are TGTGCCAGCAGCGTCCACATAGGCGAGCAGTACTTC.

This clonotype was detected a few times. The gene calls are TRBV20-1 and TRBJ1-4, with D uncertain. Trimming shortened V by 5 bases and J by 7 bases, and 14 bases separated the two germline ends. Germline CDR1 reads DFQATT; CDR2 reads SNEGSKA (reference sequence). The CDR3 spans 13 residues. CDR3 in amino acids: CSAVSKGSEKLFF. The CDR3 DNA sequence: TGCAGTGCTGTATCGAAGGGAAGTGAAAAACTGTTTTTT.

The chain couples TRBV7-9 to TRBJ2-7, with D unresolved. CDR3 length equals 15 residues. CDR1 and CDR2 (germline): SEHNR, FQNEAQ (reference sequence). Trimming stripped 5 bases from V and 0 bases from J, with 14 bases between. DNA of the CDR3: TGTGCCAGCAGCGCCCCCCACGTGAACTCCTACGAGCAGTACTTC. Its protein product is CASSAPHVNSYEQYF.